The 8 T cell receptor beta chains below all came from one sample that was sequenced in a study of blood T cell repertoires in COVID-19. Profiled with immunoSEQ multiplex PCR; TCRdb holds only in-frame clones, not every one. The table has fewer than 200,000 clones, 84% seen once. Material: PBMCs or T cells enriched from blood (not recorded which). Source of these receptors: a woman in her twenties or thirties who had been exposed to COVID-19.

The chain uses TRBV29-1 and TRBJ1-1, with 9 bases aligning to TRBD1. J gave up 0 bases and V 7 bases, and 9 bases lay outside the gene matches. The CDR3 totals 15 residues. Looked up from germline, CDR1 is SQVTM and CDR2 is ANQGSEA. The CDR3 region has the DNA TGCAGCGGGAGACAGGGGGTCGTAATGAACACTGAAGCTTTCTTT. Encoded protein: CSGRQGVVMNTEAFF.

The CDR3 spells CASRARGYGYGYTF. Here the CDR3 DNA reads TGTGCCAGCAGGGCGCGGGGCTACGGCTATGGCTACACCTTC. The chain is built from TRBV6-4 and TRBJ1-2; D is perhaps TRBD1 (5 bases). CDR3 length: 14 amino acids. The V gene lost 6 bases and the J gene lost 4 bases, with 15 bases spanning the gap. Germline CDR1 is MRHNA and CDR2 is SNTAGT.

The V call is TRBV3-1 (or the pseudogene TRBV3-2), the J call TRBJ2-7; D is unresolved. Trimming shortened V by 1 base and J by 3 bases, and 4 bases separated the two germline ends. CDR3 length equals 12 residues. CDR1 and CDR2 (germline): LGHDT, YNNKEL (reference sequence). In DNA, the CDR3 is TGTGCCAGCAGCCAAGGCGACTACGAGCAGTACTTC. Amino acids: CASSQGDYEQYF.

The chain links TRBV6-6 to TRBJ2-2; D uncertain. The V end was cut by 6 bases, the J end by 4 bases, with 12 bases between. Germline V gene data show CDR1 as MNHNY and CDR2 as SVGAGI (reference sequence). The CDR3 sequence is 14 residues long. The chain's CDR3 is CASSETSGTGELFF. CDR3 sequence (DNA): TGTGCCAGCAGCGAAACATCGGGCACCGGGGAGCTGTTTTTT.

This clone was found a few times. V and J are TRBV27 and TRBJ2-5, with TRBD2 as a possible D gene (5 bases). V was pared by 7 bases and J by 4 bases, with 13 bases between. From germline, CDR1 is MNHEY and CDR2 SMNVEV (reference sequence). The CDR3 contains 13 residues. The CDR3 sequence: CASTFPGSETQYF. Written as DNA, the CDR3 is TGTGCCAGCACCTTTCCGGGGTCAGAGACCCAGTACTTC.

The rearrangement links TRBV19 to TRBJ1-1, with D hard to call. This CDR3 is 13 amino acids long. CDR1 and CDR2 (germline): LNHDA, SQIVND (reference sequence). Trimming took 5 bases from V and 8 from J, leaving 15 bases between them. This CDR3 reads CASSSRPGKEAFF. Here the CDR3 DNA reads TGTGCCAGTAGTTCTAGACCGGGTAAAGAAGCTTTCTTT.

This clone appeared a few times. The chain joins TRBV9 to TRBJ1-1, with D perhaps matching TRBD1 (6 bases). Germline CDR1 and CDR2: SGDLS and YYNGEE. V lost 4 bases and J lost 4, with 14 bases in between. The CDR3 is 14 residues long. CDR3 in DNA: TGTGCCAGCAGCCCGAGAGGACAGAGCACTGAAGCTTTCTTT. Protein: CASSPRGQSTEAFF.

The CDR3 sequence is CSVRFGAQTGDEQFF. CDR3 nucleotides: TGCAGCGTTCGTTTTGGGGCCCAAACTGGCGATGAGCAGTTCTTC. The chain joins TRBV29-1 to TRBJ2-1; tentative D call: TRBD1 (5 bases). Germline V gene data show CDR1 as SQVTM and CDR2 as ANQGSEA. Between the trimmed V and J ends, which lost 5 bases and 8 bases, there was a span of 22 bases. The CDR3 is made up of 15 amino acids.